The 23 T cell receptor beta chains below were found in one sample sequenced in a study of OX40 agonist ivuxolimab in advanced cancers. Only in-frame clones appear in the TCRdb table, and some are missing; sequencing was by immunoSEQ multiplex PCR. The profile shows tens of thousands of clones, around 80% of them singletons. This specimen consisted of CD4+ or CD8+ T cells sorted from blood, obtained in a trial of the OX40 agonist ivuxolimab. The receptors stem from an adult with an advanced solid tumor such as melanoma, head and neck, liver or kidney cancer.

The CDR3 bases are TGTGCCAGCAGCCCTGCGGGCTCAGAGACCCAGTACTTC. As protein: CASSPAGSETQYF. The chain combines TRBV5-4 with TRBJ2-5; TRBD2 is a possible D gene (5 bases). Germline CDR1 SGHNT, CDR2 YYREEE (reference sequence). This CDR3 is 13 amino acids long. Trimming took off 4 bases at V and 4 bases at J, with 11 bases between the two ends.

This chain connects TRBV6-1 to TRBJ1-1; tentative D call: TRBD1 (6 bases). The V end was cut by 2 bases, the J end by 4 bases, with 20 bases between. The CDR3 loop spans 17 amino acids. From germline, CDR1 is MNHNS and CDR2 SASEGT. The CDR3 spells CASSEFLGGAFGTEAFF. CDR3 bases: TGTGCCAGCAGTGAATTTTTGGGGGGCGCGTTTGGCACTGAAGCTTTCTTT.

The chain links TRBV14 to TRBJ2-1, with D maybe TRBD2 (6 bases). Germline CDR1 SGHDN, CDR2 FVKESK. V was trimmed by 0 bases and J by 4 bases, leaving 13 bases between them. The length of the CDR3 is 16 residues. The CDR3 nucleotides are TGTGCCAGCAGCCAAGAGGGACTCAACCTGTACAATGAGCAGTTCTTC. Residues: CASSQEGLNLYNEQFF.

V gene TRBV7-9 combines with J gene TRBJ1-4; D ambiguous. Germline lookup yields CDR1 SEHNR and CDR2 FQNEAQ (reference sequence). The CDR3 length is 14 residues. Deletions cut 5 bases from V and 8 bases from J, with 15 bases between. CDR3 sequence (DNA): TGTGCCAGCAGCCTTGCGGCAGATAAGGAAAAACTGTTTTTT. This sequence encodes CASSLAADKEKLFF.

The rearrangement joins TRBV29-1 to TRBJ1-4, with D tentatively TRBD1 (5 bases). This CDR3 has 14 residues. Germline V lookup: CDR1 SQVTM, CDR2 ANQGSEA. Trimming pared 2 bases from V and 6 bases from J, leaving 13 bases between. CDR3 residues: CSVELGAGDEKLFF. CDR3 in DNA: TGCAGCGTTGAACTGGGAGCGGGGGATGAAAAACTGTTTTTT.

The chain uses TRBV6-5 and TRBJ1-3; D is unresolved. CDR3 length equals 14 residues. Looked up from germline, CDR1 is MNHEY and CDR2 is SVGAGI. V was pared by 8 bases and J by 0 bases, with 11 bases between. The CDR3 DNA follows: TGTGCCAGCGGAGGCACCGGCTCTGGAAACACCATATATTTT. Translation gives CASGGTGSGNTIYF.

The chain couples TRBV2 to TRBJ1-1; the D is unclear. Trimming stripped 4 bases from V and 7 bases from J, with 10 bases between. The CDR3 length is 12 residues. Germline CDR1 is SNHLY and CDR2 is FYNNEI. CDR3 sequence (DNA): TGTGCCAGCAGTGTGGGGTTCGGTGAAGCTTTCTTT. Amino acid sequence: CASSVGFGEAFF.

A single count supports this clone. The CDR3 region has the DNA TGCGCCAGCAGCCTGATGGACGGGTTCACCGGGGAGCTGTTTTTT. This gives the protein CASSLMDGFTGELFF. The chain combines TRBV5-1 with TRBJ2-2; D is undetermined. Germline assignment: CDR1 SGHRS and CDR2 YFSETQ. V lost 4 bases, J lost 4 bases, and 14 bases lay in between. This CDR3 spans 15 amino acids.

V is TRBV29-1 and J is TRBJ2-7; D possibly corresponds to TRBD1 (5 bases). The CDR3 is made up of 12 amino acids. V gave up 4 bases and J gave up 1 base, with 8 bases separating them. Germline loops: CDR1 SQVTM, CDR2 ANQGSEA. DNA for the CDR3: TGCAGCGTTGCGGACAATTCCTACGAGCAGTACGTC. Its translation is CSVADNSYEQYV.

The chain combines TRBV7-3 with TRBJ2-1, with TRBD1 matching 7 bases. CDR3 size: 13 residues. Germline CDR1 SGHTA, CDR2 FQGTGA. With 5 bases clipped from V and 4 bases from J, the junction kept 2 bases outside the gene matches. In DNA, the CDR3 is TGTGCCAGCAGCCCGGGACAGTACAATGAGCAGTTCTTC. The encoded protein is CASSPGQYNEQFF.

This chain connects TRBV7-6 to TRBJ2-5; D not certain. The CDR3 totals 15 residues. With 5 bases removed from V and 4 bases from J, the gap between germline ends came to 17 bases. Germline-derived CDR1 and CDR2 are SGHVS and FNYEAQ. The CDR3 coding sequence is TGTGCCAGCAGCCTTATCTGGGGTAATGGAGAGACCCAGTACTTC. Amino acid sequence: CASSLIWGNGETQYF.

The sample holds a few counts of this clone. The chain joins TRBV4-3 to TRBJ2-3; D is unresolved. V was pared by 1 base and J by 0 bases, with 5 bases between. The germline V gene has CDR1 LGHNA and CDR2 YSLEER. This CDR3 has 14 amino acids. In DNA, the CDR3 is TGCGCCAGCAGCCAAGCCTTTAGCACAGATACGCAGTATTTT. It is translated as CASSQAFSTDTQYF.

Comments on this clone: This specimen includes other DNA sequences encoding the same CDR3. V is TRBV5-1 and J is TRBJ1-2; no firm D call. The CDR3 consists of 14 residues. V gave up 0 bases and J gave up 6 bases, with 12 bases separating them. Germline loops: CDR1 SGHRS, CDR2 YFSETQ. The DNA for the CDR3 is TGCGCCAGCAGCTTGGGTGACCGGGGAAATGGCTACACCTTC. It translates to CASSLGDRGNGYTF.

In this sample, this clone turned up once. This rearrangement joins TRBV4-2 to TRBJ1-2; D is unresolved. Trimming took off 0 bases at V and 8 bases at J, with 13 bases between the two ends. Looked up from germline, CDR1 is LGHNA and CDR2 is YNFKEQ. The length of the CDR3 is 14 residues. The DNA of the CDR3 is TGTGCCAGCAGCCAAGAGGACCGCGCCAGGGGCTACACCTTC. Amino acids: CASSQEDRARGYTF.

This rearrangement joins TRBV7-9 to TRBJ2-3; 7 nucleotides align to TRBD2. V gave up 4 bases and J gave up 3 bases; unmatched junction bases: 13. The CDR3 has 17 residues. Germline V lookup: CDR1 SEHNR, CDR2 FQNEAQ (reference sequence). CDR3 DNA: TGTGCCAGCAGCTCACTGGGCGGAGCGGGAAGAACAGATACGCAGTATTTT. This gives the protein CASSSLGGAGRTDTQYF.

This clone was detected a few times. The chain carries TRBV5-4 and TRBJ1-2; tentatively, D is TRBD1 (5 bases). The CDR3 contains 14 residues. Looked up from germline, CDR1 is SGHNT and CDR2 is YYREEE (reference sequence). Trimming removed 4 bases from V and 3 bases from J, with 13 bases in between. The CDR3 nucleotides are TGTGCCAGCAGCCGTGGTGGGGCAGACTATGGCTACACCTTC. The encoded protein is CASSRGGADYGYTF.

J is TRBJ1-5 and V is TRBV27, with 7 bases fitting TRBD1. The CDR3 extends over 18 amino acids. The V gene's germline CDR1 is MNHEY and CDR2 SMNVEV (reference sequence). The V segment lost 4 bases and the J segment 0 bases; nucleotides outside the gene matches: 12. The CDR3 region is CASSSTGNFFYSNQPQHF. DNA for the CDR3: TGTGCCAGCAGTTCGACAGGGAACTTCTTCTATAGCAATCAGCCCCAGCATTTT.

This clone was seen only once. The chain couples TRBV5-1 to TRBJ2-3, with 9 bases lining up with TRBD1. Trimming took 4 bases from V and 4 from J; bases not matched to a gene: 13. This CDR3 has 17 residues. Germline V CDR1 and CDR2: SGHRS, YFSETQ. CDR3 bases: TGCGCCAGCAGCCGTATGACCGGGACAGGGTCATCAGATACGCAGTATTTT. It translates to CASSRMTGTGSSDTQYF.

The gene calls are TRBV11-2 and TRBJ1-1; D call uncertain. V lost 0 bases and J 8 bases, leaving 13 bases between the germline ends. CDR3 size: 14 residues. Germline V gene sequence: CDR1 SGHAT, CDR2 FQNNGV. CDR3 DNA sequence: TGTGCCAGCAGCTTAGATGTGCCAGGCGACGAAGCTTTCTTT. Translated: CASSLDVPGDEAFF.

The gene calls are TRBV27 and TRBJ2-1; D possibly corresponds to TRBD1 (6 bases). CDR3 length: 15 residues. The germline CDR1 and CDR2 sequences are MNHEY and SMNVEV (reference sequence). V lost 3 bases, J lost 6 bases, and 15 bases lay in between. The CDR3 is CASSLGAGALNEQFF. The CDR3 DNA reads TGTGCCAGCAGTTTGGGGGCAGGGGCCCTCAATGAGCAGTTCTTC.

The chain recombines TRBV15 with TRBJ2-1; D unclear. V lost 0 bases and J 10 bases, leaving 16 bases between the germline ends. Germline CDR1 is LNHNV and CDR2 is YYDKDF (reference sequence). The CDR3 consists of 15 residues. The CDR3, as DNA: TGTGCCACCAGCAGAGATAAGATTCTGAGTGGCGAGCAGTTCTTC. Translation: CATSRDKILSGEQFF.

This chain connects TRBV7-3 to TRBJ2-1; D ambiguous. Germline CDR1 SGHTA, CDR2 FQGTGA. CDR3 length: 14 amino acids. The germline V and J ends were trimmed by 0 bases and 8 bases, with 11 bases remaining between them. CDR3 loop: CASSLTRAPDEQFF. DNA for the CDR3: TGTGCCAGCAGCTTAACCCGAGCACCGGATGAGCAGTTCTTC.

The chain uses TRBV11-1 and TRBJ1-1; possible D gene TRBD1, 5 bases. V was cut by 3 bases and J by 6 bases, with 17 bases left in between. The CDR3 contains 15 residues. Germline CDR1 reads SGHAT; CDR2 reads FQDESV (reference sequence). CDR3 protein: CASSFYRDPGAEAFF. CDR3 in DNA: TGTGCCAGCAGCTTTTACCGGGACCCGGGGGCTGAAGCTTTCTTT.